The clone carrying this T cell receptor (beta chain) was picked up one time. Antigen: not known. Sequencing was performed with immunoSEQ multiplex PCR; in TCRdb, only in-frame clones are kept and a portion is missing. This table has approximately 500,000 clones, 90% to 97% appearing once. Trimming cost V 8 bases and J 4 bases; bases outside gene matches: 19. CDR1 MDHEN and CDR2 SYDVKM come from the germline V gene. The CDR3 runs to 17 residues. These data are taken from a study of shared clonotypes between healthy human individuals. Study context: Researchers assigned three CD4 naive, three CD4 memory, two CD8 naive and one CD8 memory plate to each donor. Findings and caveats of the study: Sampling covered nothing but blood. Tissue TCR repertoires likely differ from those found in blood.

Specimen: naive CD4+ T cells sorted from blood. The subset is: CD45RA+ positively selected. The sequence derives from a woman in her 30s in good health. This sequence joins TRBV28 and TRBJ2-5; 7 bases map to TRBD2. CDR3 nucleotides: TGTGCCAGCGGAACAGGTACGGGAGGTCCTTCTCGAGAGACCCAGTACTTC. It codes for CASGTGTGGPSRETQYF.